This is a list of T cell receptor beta chains from one sample in a study of blood T cell repertoires in COVID-19. TCRdb keeps only in-frame clones here, not all; method: immunoSEQ multiplex PCR. Here the sample spans about 74,000 clones, 80% being singletons. The specimen was peripheral blood. The receptors originated from a human donor in a cohort sampled during active COVID-19. The CDR3 runs from the conserved cysteine through the conserved F or W. The D gene is left open where the match is weak. Rows give clone size only sometimes, using once, few, many, or a class for an expanded clone.

J gene: TRBJ2-7
clone size: .
D gene: .
V gene: TRBV4-2
CDR3 DNA: TGTGCCAGCAGCCAAGTCTCTGGAGGGGGGGATTTTTCCTACGAGCAGTACTTC
CDR3 protein: CASSQVSGGGDFSYEQYF

J gene: TRBJ2-3
clone size: .
D gene: TRBD2
V gene: TRBV24-1
CDR3 DNA: TGTGCCACCAGTGATAGCCCGGGACTAGCGGGACCCACAGATACGCAGTATTTT
CDR3 protein: CATSDSPGLAGPTDTQYF

J gene: TRBJ1-2
clone size: few
D gene: .
V gene: TRBV3-1/TRBV3-2
CDR3 DNA: TGTGCCAGCAGCCTTGAAGCGGGGGGCTACACCTTC
CDR3 protein: CASSLEAGGYTF

J gene: TRBJ1-2
clone size: .
D gene: .
V gene: TRBV12-3/TRBV12-4
CDR3 DNA: TGTGCCAGCAGTTTGCAGAACTATGGCTACACCTTC
CDR3 protein: CASSLQNYGYTF

J gene: TRBJ2-3
clone size: .
D gene: TRBD2
V gene: TRBV11-2
CDR3 DNA: TGTGCCAGCAGCCCCGGCGGGGGAGATACGCAGTATTTT
CDR3 protein: CASSPGGGDTQYF

J gene: TRBJ1-1
clone size: .
D gene: .
V gene: TRBV14
CDR3 DNA: TGTGCCAGCAGCCAAGCCAGGAACACTGAAGCTTTCTTT
CDR3 protein: CASSQARNTEAFF

J gene: TRBJ2-1
clone size: .
D gene: TRBD2
V gene: TRBV5-8
CDR3 DNA: TGTGCCAGCAGCTTGGGACTAGCGGACTTCAATGAGCAGTTCTTC
CDR3 protein: CASSLGLADFNEQFF

J gene: TRBJ1-2
clone size: once
D gene: .
V gene: TRBV4-1
CDR3 DNA: TGCGCCAGCAGCCAAGAGCGGGCGCAGGGGCGGTACTATGGCTACACCTTC
CDR3 protein: CASSQERAQGRYYGYTF

J gene: TRBJ1-1
clone size: .
D gene: .
V gene: TRBV7-2
CDR3 DNA: TGTGCCAGCAGCTCCTCCGGGGGAAACACTGAAGCTTTCTTT
CDR3 protein: CASSSSGGNTEAFF

J gene: TRBJ2-7
clone size: .
D gene: TRBD1
V gene: TRBV7-8
CDR3 DNA: TGTGCCAGCAGCTTAAGGGACAGGGCCTACGAGCAGTACTTC
CDR3 protein: CASSLRDRAYEQYF

J gene: TRBJ1-1
clone size: .
D gene: TRBD1
V gene: TRBV28
CDR3 DNA: TGTGCCAGCAGTTTGGTAGGGCGGGGACAGATGAACACTGAAGCTTTCTTT
CDR3 protein: CASSLVGRGQMNTEAFF

J gene: TRBJ1-2
clone size: .
D gene: .
V gene: TRBV12-3/TRBV12-4
CDR3 DNA: TGTGCCAGCAGTAATACAGTTATCTATGGCTACACCTTC
CDR3 protein: CASSNTVIYGYTF

J gene: TRBJ1-5
clone size: .
D gene: TRBD1
V gene: TRBV3-1/TRBV3-2
CDR3 DNA: TGTGCCAGCAGCCGGGACAGCTATAGCAATCAGCCCCAGCATTTT
CDR3 protein: CASSRDSYSNQPQHF

J gene: TRBJ1-5
clone size: .
D gene: .
V gene: TRBV7-2
CDR3 DNA: TGTGCCAGCAGCCCACGCAGGGATCAGCCCCAGCATTTT
CDR3 protein: CASSPRRDQPQHF

J gene: TRBJ2-1
clone size: .
D gene: TRBD2
V gene: TRBV18
CDR3 DNA: TGTGCCAGCTCACCACCTAGCGGGGGTAATGAGCAGTTCTTC
CDR3 protein: CASSPPSGGNEQFF

J gene: TRBJ1-5
clone size: .
D gene: TRBD1
V gene: TRBV24-1
CDR3 DNA: TGTGCCACCAGTTTAGGGGGCAATGGCAATCAGCCCCAGCATTTT
CDR3 protein: CATSLGGNGNQPQHF

J gene: TRBJ2-1
clone size: .
D gene: .
V gene: TRBV5-1
CDR3 DNA: TGCGCCAGCAGCTTGTATAGCGGAGGGAGTTACAATGAGCAGTTCTTC
CDR3 protein: CASSLYSGGSYNEQFF

J gene: TRBJ2-1
clone size: .
D gene: .
V gene: TRBV6-5
CDR3 DNA: TGTGCCAGCAGGCCCAGGGCAGGTAATGAGCAGTTCTTC
CDR3 protein: CASRPRAGNEQFF

J gene: TRBJ2-1
clone size: few
D gene: TRBD2
V gene: TRBV7-9
CDR3 DNA: TGTGCCAGCAGCTTAAAAGCGGGAGCTTCCTACAATGAGCAGTTCTTC
CDR3 protein: CASSLKAGASYNEQFF

J gene: TRBJ2-1
clone size: .
D gene: TRBD1
V gene: TRBV7-2
CDR3 DNA: TGTGCCAGCAGCTTATTGAGGCCCGGGACAGGCGACAATGAGCAGTTCTTC
CDR3 protein: CASSLLRPGTGDNEQFF

J gene: TRBJ2-2
clone size: few
D gene: .
V gene: TRBV11-1
CDR3 DNA: TGTGCCAGCAGGGCCGGGACATTCGCGAACACCGGGGAGCTGTTTTTT
CDR3 protein: CASRAGTFANTGELFF

J gene: TRBJ1-5
clone size: .
D gene: .
V gene: TRBV24-1
CDR3 DNA: TGTGCCACCAGTGATCTCAACCGAGATCAGCCCCAGCATTTT
CDR3 protein: CATSDLNRDQPQHF

J gene: TRBJ1-1
clone size: .
D gene: .
V gene: TRBV5-1
CDR3 DNA: TGCGCCAGCAGCTTGGAGGCGGGCCACACTGAAGCTTTCTTT
CDR3 protein: CASSLEAGHTEAFF

J gene: TRBJ2-7
clone size: .
D gene: .
V gene: TRBV10-2
CDR3 DNA: TGCGCCAGCAGTGAAGCGTACGAGCAGTACTTC
CDR3 protein: CASSEAYEQYF

J gene: TRBJ2-1
clone size: .
D gene: TRBD2
V gene: TRBV7-2
CDR3 DNA: TGTGCCAGCAGCTCGGGACTAGCGGGGGTTCTCCGCATGAATGAGCAGTTCTTC
CDR3 protein: CASSSGLAGVLRMNEQFF

J gene: TRBJ2-7
clone size: .
D gene: TRBD2
V gene: TRBV6-1
CDR3 DNA: TGTGCCAGCAGTGAGGAGGGGCTAGCGGGGTCCTACGAGCAGTACTTC
CDR3 protein: CASSEEGLAGSYEQYF

J gene: TRBJ2-7
clone size: few
D gene: .
V gene: TRBV5-6
CDR3 DNA: TGTGCCAGCAGCTTTGGAACAGCCTACGAGCAGTACTTC
CDR3 protein: CASSFGTAYEQYF

J gene: TRBJ1-1
clone size: .
D gene: .
V gene: TRBV11-2
CDR3 DNA: TGTGCCAGCAGCTTAGCTGGGGGCCAGAACACTGAAGCTTTCTTT
CDR3 protein: CASSLAGGQNTEAFF

J gene: TRBJ1-6
clone size: .
D gene: TRBD1
V gene: TRBV5-1
CDR3 DNA: TGCGCCAGCAGCTTGGCCGCCGGCAGGGGGATGTCACCCCTCCACTTT
CDR3 protein: CASSLAAGRGMSPLHF

J gene: TRBJ2-1
clone size: .
D gene: TRBD2
V gene: TRBV6-1
CDR3 DNA: TGTGCCAGCAGTGCGCTACTAGGGACTAGCGGGAGGGCCTATGAGCAGTTCTTC
CDR3 protein: CASSALLGTSGRAYEQFF

J gene: TRBJ2-4
clone size: once
D gene: .
V gene: TRBV11-3
CDR3 DNA: TGTGCCAGCAGCTTATCAGCCAGGATCATTCAGTACTTC
CDR3 protein: CASSLSARIIQYF

J gene: TRBJ1-5
clone size: once
D gene: .
V gene: TRBV5-1
CDR3 DNA: TGCGCCAGCAGCTGGGAGACGGGTGGCAATCAGCCCCAGCATTTT
CDR3 protein: CASSWETGGNQPQHF

J gene: TRBJ2-5
clone size: .
D gene: TRBD2
V gene: TRBV2
CDR3 DNA: TGTGCCAGCACGGGTAGCGGGGAGAACCAAGAGACCCAGTACTTC
CDR3 protein: CASTGSGENQETQYF

J gene: TRBJ1-1
clone size: once
D gene: .
V gene: TRBV7-9
CDR3 DNA: TGTGCCAGCACCTTGGGTTCCTTGAACACTGAAGCTTTCTTT
CDR3 protein: CASTLGSLNTEAFF

J gene: TRBJ1-2
clone size: .
D gene: .
V gene: TRBV27
CDR3 DNA: TGTGCCAGCAGTTTACAGGGCTATGGCTACACCTTC
CDR3 protein: CASSLQGYGYTF

J gene: TRBJ1-2
clone size: .
D gene: .
V gene: TRBV3-1/TRBV3-2
CDR3 DNA: TGTGCCAGCAGCCCCGGGGGGTATGGTAACTATGGCTACACCTTC
CDR3 protein: CASSPGGYGNYGYTF

J gene: TRBJ1-3
clone size: once
D gene: .
V gene: TRBV11-3
CDR3 DNA: TGTGCCAGCAGCTTAATTGGAGGGGCCCTTGAGACCGGAAACACCATATATTTT
CDR3 protein: CASSLIGGALETGNTIYF

J gene: TRBJ1-3
clone size: .
D gene: .
V gene: TRBV18
CDR3 DNA: TGTGCCACCGGGGAACTGGAGTTTGGAAACACCATATATTTT
CDR3 protein: CATGELEFGNTIYF

J gene: TRBJ2-3
clone size: .
D gene: TRBD1
V gene: TRBV7-2
CDR3 DNA: TGTGCCAGCAGAGGGGCGGCGCAGGGGGCGTTTGGTACGCAGTATTTT
CDR3 protein: CASRGAAQGAFGTQYF

J gene: TRBJ2-3
clone size: .
D gene: TRBD1
V gene: TRBV5-1
CDR3 DNA: TGCGCCAGCAGCTTTCAACCGAGGGACAGAACAGATACGCAGTATTTT
CDR3 protein: CASSFQPRDRTDTQYF

J gene: TRBJ2-1
clone size: .
D gene: TRBD1
V gene: TRBV7-2
CDR3 DNA: TGTGCCAGCAGAAAGTTACAGGGGGCCTACAATGAGCAGTTCTTC
CDR3 protein: CASRKLQGAYNEQFF

J gene: TRBJ1-3
clone size: .
D gene: .
V gene: TRBV28
CDR3 DNA: TGTGCCAGCAGTAGGCCTAACAGCTCTGGAAACACCATATATTTT
CDR3 protein: CASSRPNSSGNTIYF

J gene: TRBJ2-3
clone size: .
D gene: .
V gene: TRBV7-3
CDR3 DNA: TGTGCCAGCAGCCCGACACTGGCTACTAGCACAGATACGCAGTATTTT
CDR3 protein: CASSPTLATSTDTQYF

J gene: TRBJ1-2
clone size: .
D gene: .
V gene: TRBV9
CDR3 DNA: TGTGCCAGCAGGCCTAGTCAGGGGAGGGCTAACTATGGCTACACCTTC
CDR3 protein: CASRPSQGRANYGYTF

J gene: TRBJ1-1
clone size: .
D gene: TRBD1
V gene: TRBV28
CDR3 DNA: TGTGCCAGCAGTGTCGGGACAGTTGAAGCTTTCTTT
CDR3 protein: CASSVGTVEAFF

J gene: TRBJ1-4
clone size: .
D gene: .
V gene: TRBV28
CDR3 DNA: TGTGCCAGCACCAAAGGAGGAGCTATTAATGAAAAACTGTTTTTT
CDR3 protein: CASTKGGAINEKLFF

J gene: TRBJ1-1
clone size: .
D gene: TRBD1
V gene: TRBV5-4
CDR3 DNA: TGTGCCAGCAGCGGGACAAGGACAGGGGCTGATAACACTGAAGCTTTCTTT
CDR3 protein: CASSGTRTGADNTEAFF

J gene: TRBJ2-2
clone size: .
D gene: TRBD2
V gene: TRBV5-4
CDR3 DNA: TGTGCCAGCAGCCCGAAGGGAGGGCGGAGGACCGGGGAGCTGTTTTTT
CDR3 protein: CASSPKGGRRTGELFF

J gene: TRBJ2-3
clone size: .
D gene: TRBD2
V gene: TRBV3-1/TRBV3-2
CDR3 DNA: TGTGCCAGCAGCCCAGAGCGCGGGGGTAACACAGATACGCAGTATTTT
CDR3 protein: CASSPERGGNTDTQYF

J gene: TRBJ2-1
clone size: .
D gene: .
V gene: TRBV5-1
CDR3 DNA: TGCGCCAGCAGCTCCCCGTTTAACAATGAGCAGTTCTTC
CDR3 protein: CASSSPFNNEQFF

J gene: TRBJ1-4
clone size: few
D gene: TRBD1
V gene: TRBV2
CDR3 DNA: TGTGCCAGCAGCGGGGACAGGGGCCGGAATGAAAAACTGTTTTTT
CDR3 protein: CASSGDRGRNEKLFF

J gene: TRBJ2-7
clone size: .
D gene: .
V gene: TRBV6-5
CDR3 DNA: TGTGCCAGCGGATATGGAGGGACTCCGGACGAGCAGTACTTC
CDR3 protein: CASGYGGTPDEQYF

J gene: TRBJ2-5
clone size: .
D gene: .
V gene: TRBV14
CDR3 DNA: TGTGCCAGCAGCCAATATTCCGGGGTCTTCGGGGAGACCCAGTACTTC
CDR3 protein: CASSQYSGVFGETQYF

J gene: TRBJ2-7
clone size: .
D gene: TRBD2
V gene: TRBV18
CDR3 DNA: TGTGCCAGCTCACAAGCGACTAGCGGGAACTACGAGCAGTACTTC
CDR3 protein: CASSQATSGNYEQYF

J gene: TRBJ2-2
clone size: .
D gene: .
V gene: TRBV19
CDR3 DNA: TGTGCCAGTACCCCCTCTTACACCGGGGAGCTGTTTTTT
CDR3 protein: CASTPSYTGELFF

J gene: TRBJ2-3
clone size: .
D gene: .
V gene: TRBV7-9
CDR3 DNA: TGTGCCAGCAGCTTTGGAGGGGATGGGCCAGATACGCAGTATTTT
CDR3 protein: CASSFGGDGPDTQYF

J gene: TRBJ1-1
clone size: once
D gene: TRBD1
V gene: TRBV6-2/TRBV6-3
CDR3 DNA: TGTGCCAGCAGTTATAGACAGGGGGCGAGGACTGAAGCTTTCTTT
CDR3 protein: CASSYRQGARTEAFF